The 30 T cell receptor beta chains listed next were all sequenced from one sample in a study of blood T cell repertoires in COVID-19. The assay was immunoSEQ multiplex PCR, and TCRdb's table has in-frame clones only and misses some. Among about 200,000 clones listed, under 90% were seen once. Sample: peripheral blood. These receptors came from a woman aged 40 to 50 with active or convalescent COVID-19.

The rearrangement joins TRBV7-3 to TRBJ2-1, with 7 positions matching TRBD1. CDR3 length: 15 amino acids. Germline-derived CDR1 and CDR2 are SGHTA and FQGTGA. Trimming cost V 8 bases and J 0 bases; bases outside gene matches: 7. CDR3 amino acids: CASSKGASSYNEQFF. The CDR3 DNA follows: TGTGCCAGCTCGAAGGGGGCTAGCTCCTACAATGAGCAGTTCTTC.

The chain employs TRBV27 and TRBJ2-3; D may be TRBD1 (6 bases). Trimming removed 4 bases at V and 4 bases at J, with 21 bases between. The CDR3 has 17 amino acids. Germline V gene data show CDR1 as MNHEY and CDR2 as SMNVEV (reference sequence). CDR3 protein: CASSSLTGTSQADTQYF. CDR3 bases: TGTGCCAGCAGTTCCCTTACAGGGACGTCCCAGGCAGATACGCAGTATTTT.

The rearrangement links TRBV6-1 to TRBJ1-3; D unresolved. The V end was cut by 2 bases, the J end by 4 bases, with 15 bases between. This CDR3 spans 16 amino acids. The germline V gene encodes CDR1 MNHNS and CDR2 SASEGT. CDR3 amino acids: CASSERRELAGNTIYF. The CDR3 nucleotides read TGTGCCAGCAGTGAACGGAGGGAGTTGGCCGGAAACACCATATATTTT.

This chain uses TRBV13 with TRBJ2-7; TRBD2 agrees at 8 bases. The CDR3 totals 14 residues. Germline trimming cut 5 bases from V and 2 bases from J; bases unmatched to any gene: 5. CDR1 is PRHDT, CDR2 FYEKMQ, per germline (reference sequence). The CDR3 region is CASSPSGGTYEQYF. The CDR3 DNA reads as TGTGCCAGCAGCCCCTCGGGAGGGACCTACGAGCAGTACTTC.

The V and J genes are TRBV2 and TRBJ1-3, with unresolved D. Germline-derived CDR1 and CDR2 are SNHLY and FYNNEI. This CDR3 has 15 amino acids. Trimming removed 7 bases from V and 3 bases from J, with 16 bases in between. DNA for the CDR3: TGTGCCAGCACGTTGGAGGGCTTAGTTGGAAACACCATATATTTT. It yields the protein CASTLEGLVGNTIYF.

The chain is built from TRBV19 and TRBJ1-3; D is ambiguous. V was pared by 1 base and J by 4 bases, with 11 bases between. The CDR3 covers 15 residues. Germline loops: CDR1 LNHDA, CDR2 SQIVND (reference sequence). The CDR3 protein is CASSIARVTGNTIYF. The DNA for the CDR3 is TGTGCCAGTAGTATAGCACGGGTCACAGGAAACACCATATATTTT.

This chain uses TRBV11-2 with TRBJ2-7; tentative D call: TRBD1 (7 bases). The CDR3 has 15 residues. CDR1 SGHAT and CDR2 FQNNGV come from the germline V gene. V was pared by 1 base and J by 3 bases, with 13 bases between. CDR3 in DNA: TGTGCCAGCAGCTTAGGGAGGGACAGCCGCTACGAGCAGTACTTC. It specifies CASSLGRDSRYEQYF. Full variable domain (remainder filled in from reference TRBV11-2 and TRBJ2-7): EAGVAQSPRYKIIEKRQSVAFWCNPISGHATLYWYQQILGQGPKLLIQFQNNGVVDDSQLPKDRFSAERLKGVDSTLKIQPAKLEDSAVYLCASSLGRDSRYEQYFGPGTRLTVT.

This chain joins TRBV24-1 and TRBJ1-2; D is possibly TRBD1 (5 bases). V was clipped by 5 bases and J by 8 bases, with 11 bases between them. The CDR3 covers 12 residues. Per the germline V gene, CDR1 is KGHDR and CDR2 is SFDVKD. The CDR3 here is CATSAEKGGYTF. The CDR3 nucleotides are TGTGCCACCAGTGCCGAAAAGGGGGGCTACACCTTC.

This clone was recorded only once. The chain couples TRBV6-7 to TRBJ1-6; TRBD1 might be the D (6 bases). TRBV6-7 is treated as an ORF (open reading frame) with a function not yet certain. The CDR3 totals 14 residues. Deletions cut 9 bases from V and 6 bases from J, with 15 bases between. In DNA, the CDR3 is TGTGCCAGTCTACATAGCAGGGGTAATTCACCCCTCCACTTT. Translating it yields CASLHSRGNSPLHF.

The chain joins TRBV25-1 to TRBJ1-2; possibly TRBD1 for D (6 bases). The CDR3 sequence is 13 residues long. V was shortened by 4 bases and J by 6 bases, with 12 bases between the two germline ends. Germline-derived CDR1 and CDR2 are MGHDK and SYGVNS. The DNA for the CDR3 is TGTGCCAGCAGTGTCGGGGGGCTACATGGCTACACCTTC. Translation gives CASSVGGLHGYTF.

DNA of the CDR3: TGCAGCGTGGGTAATTGGGGACAGTACAATTATAGCAATCAGCCCCAGCATTTT. The encoded protein is CSVGNWGQYNYSNQPQHF. The genes are TRBV29-1 and TRBJ1-5; 7 nucleotides match TRBD1. Germline loops: CDR1 SQVTM, CDR2 ANQGSEA. The CDR3 covers 18 residues. V lost 6 bases and J lost 0; bases outside the gene matches: 17.

The chain uses TRBV7-9 and TRBJ2-7, with unresolved D. The V end was cut by 5 bases, the J end by 3 bases, with 5 bases between. Germline loops: CDR1 SEHNR, CDR2 FQNEAQ (reference sequence). CDR3 size: 11 residues. CDR3 protein: CASSLRYEQYF. CDR3 DNA: TGTGCCAGCAGCCTCCGCTACGAGCAGTACTTC.

The chain joins TRBV11-2 to TRBJ1-5; D call uncertain. Germline loops: CDR1 SGHAT, CDR2 FQNNGV. Trimming stripped 5 bases from V and 3 bases from J, with 14 bases between. The CDR3 has 15 residues. CDR3 loop: CASSPSRGNNQPQHF. CDR3 sequence (DNA): TGTGCCAGCAGCCCATCGCGCGGAAACAATCAGCCCCAGCATTTT.

V and J are TRBV7-9 and TRBJ1-2; possible D gene TRBD1, 6 bases. There are 14 residues in the CDR3. V shed 5 bases and J shed 6 bases, with 16 bases lying between them. Germline V CDR1 and CDR2: SEHNR, FQNEAQ (reference sequence). The CDR3 DNA follows: TGTGCCAGCAGCGCCCGGACAGAGAGGCATGGCTACACCTTC. Its protein is CASSARTERHGYTF.

J is TRBJ1-4 and V is TRBV6-5, with D unclear. The CDR3 sequence is 13 residues long. Germline V lookup: CDR1 MNHEY, CDR2 SVGAGI. Trimming stripped 6 bases from V and 4 bases from J, with 9 bases between. The CDR3 nucleotides are TGTGCCAGCAGGGAGGGCGTTAATGAAAAACTGTTTTTT. Its translation: CASREGVNEKLFF.

The J gene is TRBJ1-4, the V gene TRBV19; 7 positions match TRBD1. CDR1 and CDR2 (germline): LNHDA, SQIVND (reference sequence). There are 15 residues in the CDR3. Trimming took 7 bases from V and 1 from J; bases not matched to a gene: 6. The CDR3 DNA reads TGTGCCAGTACAGGGGGTAGGGTAACTAATGAAAAACTGTTTTTT. This translates into CASTGGRVTNEKLFF.

The chain is built from TRBV9 and TRBJ2-1, with 10 bases identical to TRBD2. From germline, CDR1 is SGDLS and CDR2 YYNGEE. The CDR3 has 15 amino acids. V shed 0 bases, J shed 8 bases, and the junction held 5 bases outside the gene matches. The CDR3 bases are TGTGCCAGCAGCGTAGTACTAGCGGGGTGGGATGAGCAGTTCTTC. As protein: CASSVVLAGWDEQFF.

The rearrangement uses TRBV28 and TRBJ2-7; TRBD1 aligns across 9 bases. Germline CDR1 MDHEN, CDR2 SYDVKM. The length of the CDR3 is 14 residues. V dropped 10 bases and J dropped 1; count of bases not matched to a gene: 8. This CDR3 is CAIQRDRASYEQYF. The CDR3, as DNA: TGTGCCATCCAACGGGACAGGGCGTCCTACGAGCAGTACTTC.

The gene calls are TRBV4-1 and TRBJ1-6; 8 bases agree with TRBD1. Germline lookup yields CDR1 MGHRA and CDR2 YSYEKL. J lost 8 bases, V lost 0 bases, and 9 bases had no gene match. The CDR3 loop spans 17 amino acids. CDR3 DNA: TGCGCCAGCAGCCAAGACCGCTGGACAGGGCGGTATTCACCCCTCCACTTT. This translates into CASSQDRWTGRYSPLHF.

The chain couples TRBV15 to TRBJ1-2; D ambiguous. Germline CDR1 LNHNV, CDR2 YYDKDF (reference sequence). V gave up 6 bases and J gave up 4 bases, with 15 bases separating them. The CDR3 has 14 residues. CDR3 in DNA: TGTGCCACCAGGTCTACAGAGAAGGCCTATGGCTACACCTTC. It translates to CATRSTEKAYGYTF.

This sequence joins TRBV2 and TRBJ1-6; TRBD1 aligns across 7 bases. Germline trimming cut 4 bases from V and 3 bases from J; bases unmatched to any gene: 6. Germline CDR1 is SNHLY and CDR2 is FYNNEI. This CDR3 spans 16 amino acids. The CDR3 DNA reads as TGTGCCAGCAGTGGGGCCGGGACAGACTATAATTCACCCCTCCACTTT. As protein: CASSGAGTDYNSPLHF.

The CDR3 nucleotides read TGTGCCAGCAGCTTCGGACAGGGGGCCCACAATGAGCAGTTCTTC. Its translation is CASSFGQGAHNEQFF. The V call is TRBV7-3, the J call TRBJ2-1; 11 bases agree with TRBD1. The V segment lost 3 bases and the J segment 5 bases; nucleotides outside the gene matches: 3. Germline CDR1 is SGHTA and CDR2 is FQGTGA. This CDR3 comprises 15 residues. The complete variable domain, with remaining parts taken from reference TRBV7-3 and TRBJ2-1, reads GAGVSQTPSNKVTEKGKYVELRCDPISGHTALYWYRQSLGQGPEFLIYFQGTGAADDSGLPNDRFFAVRPEGSVSTLKIQRTERGDSAVYLCASSFGQGAHNEQFFGPGTRLTVL.

This chain uses TRBV29-1 with TRBJ2-3; the match to TRBD2 covers 11 bases. CDR3 size: 15 residues. Trimming removed 5 bases from V and 3 bases from J; junction bases left unmatched: 7. Per germline, CDR1 SQVTM and CDR2 ANQGSEA. For the CDR3, the DNA is TGCAGCGTTCTAGGGACTAGCGGAGAGACAGATACGCAGTATTTT. Translating gives CSVLGTSGETDTQYF.

The chain carries TRBV7-3 and TRBJ2-2, with 7 bases that match TRBD2. The CDR3 contains 15 residues. V trimming: 5 bases; J trimming: 0 bases; junction bases outside the gene matches: 3. CDR1 SGHTA and CDR2 FQGTGA come from the germline V gene. This chain's CDR3 is CASSVGGTNTGELFF. CDR3 bases: TGTGCCAGCAGCGTCGGGGGGACGAACACCGGGGAGCTGTTTTTT.

This clone appeared a few times. The V and J genes are TRBV7-8 and TRBJ1-1; D might be TRBD1 (5 bases). Trimming shortened V by 3 bases and J by 6 bases, and 14 bases separated the two germline ends. CDR3 size: 14 residues. Germline CDR1 reads SGHVS; CDR2 reads FQNEAQ. CDR3 region: CASSFVPGYSEAFF. The DNA of the CDR3 is TGTGCCAGCAGCTTTGTCCCAGGGTACTCTGAAGCTTTCTTT.

The chain carries TRBV5-1 and TRBJ2-5; D possibly corresponds to TRBD2 (7 bases). V lost 5 bases, J lost 5 bases, and 19 bases lay in between. Germline V gene data show CDR1 as SGHRS and CDR2 as YFSETQ. This CDR3 is built from 15 residues. The CDR3 region has the DNA TGCGCCAGCAGACCTTGGGGGGGCGAGACGGAGACCCAGTACTTC. The encoded protein is CASRPWGGETETQYF.

The CDR3 nucleotides are TGTGCCTGGAGGTGGCGGCTCTCTGGGGCCAACGTCCTGACTTTC. It is translated as CAWRWRLSGANVLTF. V is TRBV30 and J is TRBJ2-6; D gene ambiguous. From germline, CDR1 is GTSNPN and CDR2 SVGIG (reference sequence). The CDR3 is 15 amino acids. V lost 3 bases to trimming and J lost 0 bases, with 9 bases between them.

The V and J genes are TRBV13 and TRBJ1-3; maybe TRBD1 (5 bases). V was shortened by 2 bases and J by 0 bases, with 8 bases between the two germline ends. This CDR3 contains 15 residues. From germline, CDR1 is PRHDT and CDR2 FYEKMQ (reference sequence). DNA for the CDR3: TGTGCCAGCAGCTTATGGGGCTCCTCTGGAAACACCATATATTTT. Protein: CASSLWGSSGNTIYF.

This chain uses TRBV28 with TRBJ2-1, with 12 positions matching TRBD1. The CDR3 is 14 residues long. Germline trimming cut 7 bases from V and 8 bases from J; bases unmatched to any gene: 6. The germline CDR1 and CDR2 sequences are MDHEN and SYDVKM. The CDR3 DNA reads as TGTGCCAGCAAGGGACAGGGGGCGCGTTATGAGCAGTTCTTC. It yields the protein CASKGQGARYEQFF.

This chain uses TRBV4-1 with TRBJ1-2; 8 nucleotides line up with TRBD1. CDR1 is MGHRA and CDR2 is YSYEKL in the germline V gene. This CDR3 is built from 15 residues. The ends lost 0 bases at V and 8 bases at J; junction bases unmatched: 8. The CDR3 nucleotides read TGCGCCAGCAGCCAAGACAGGACAGGGCTGGCGGGCTACACCTTC. Its translation is CASSQDRTGLAGYTF.